This T cell receptor beta chain was observed in a study of T cells in Graves' hyperthyroidism and ophthalmopathy. RNA transcripts gave rise to amplified TCR beta CDR3 regions. HTBI primers drove first-round RT-PCR of the TCR CDR3. TCRdb called the multiplex PCR reads again in MiXCR, with one record for every CDR3 protein. The repertoire consists of approximately 600,000 distinct CDR3 sequences, with less than 25% occurring once and the leading ten covering 30% to 40%. Among ophthalmopathy patients, the Clinical Activity Score reached at least 3, the NOSPECS grade reached at least 4, and duration remained under 3 months. The length of the CDR3 is 15 residues. V was pared by 3 bases and J by 4 bases, with 6 bases of the junction left unmatched. Germline V CDR1 and CDR2: LNHNV, YYDKDF (reference sequence).

Material: blood. The sequence was obtained from a man aged 25 to 40 with Graves' ophthalmopathy. The genes are TRBV15 and TRBJ2-5, with TRBD1 identical over 9 bases. CDR3 nucleotide sequence: TGTGCCACCAGCAGCGGGACAGGGTATCTAGAGACCCAGTACTTC. Its protein is CATSSGTGYLETQYF.